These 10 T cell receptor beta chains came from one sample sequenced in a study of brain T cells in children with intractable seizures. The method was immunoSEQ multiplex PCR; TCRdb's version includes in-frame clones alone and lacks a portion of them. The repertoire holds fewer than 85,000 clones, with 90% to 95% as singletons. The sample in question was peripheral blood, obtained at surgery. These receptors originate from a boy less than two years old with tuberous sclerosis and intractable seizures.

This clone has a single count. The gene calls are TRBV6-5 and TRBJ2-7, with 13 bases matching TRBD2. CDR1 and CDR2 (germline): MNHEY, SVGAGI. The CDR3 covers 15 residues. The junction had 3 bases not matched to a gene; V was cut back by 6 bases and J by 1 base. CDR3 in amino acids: CASRGLAGASYEQYF. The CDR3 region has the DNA TGTGCCAGCAGAGGACTAGCGGGGGCTTCCTACGAGCAGTACTTC.

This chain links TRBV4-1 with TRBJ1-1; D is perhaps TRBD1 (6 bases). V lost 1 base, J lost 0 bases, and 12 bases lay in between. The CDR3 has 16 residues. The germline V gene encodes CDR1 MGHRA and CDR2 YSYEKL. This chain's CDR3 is CASSQGTAYMNTEAFF. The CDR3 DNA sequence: TGCGCCAGCAGCCAAGGGACAGCTTATATGAACACTGAAGCTTTCTTT.

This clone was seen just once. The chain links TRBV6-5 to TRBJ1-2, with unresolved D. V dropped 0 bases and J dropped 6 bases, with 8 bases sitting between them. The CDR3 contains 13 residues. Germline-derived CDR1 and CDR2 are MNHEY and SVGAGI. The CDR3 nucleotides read TGTGCCAGCAGTTACTCGGGGTGGCATGGCTACACCTTC. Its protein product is CASSYSGWHGYTF.

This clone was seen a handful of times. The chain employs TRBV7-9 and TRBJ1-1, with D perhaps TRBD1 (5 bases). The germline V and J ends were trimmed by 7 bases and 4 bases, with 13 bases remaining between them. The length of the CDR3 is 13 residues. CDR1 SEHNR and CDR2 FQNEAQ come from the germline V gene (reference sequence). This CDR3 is CASIWQGTTEAFF. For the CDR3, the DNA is TGTGCCAGCATCTGGCAGGGTACCACTGAAGCTTTCTTT.

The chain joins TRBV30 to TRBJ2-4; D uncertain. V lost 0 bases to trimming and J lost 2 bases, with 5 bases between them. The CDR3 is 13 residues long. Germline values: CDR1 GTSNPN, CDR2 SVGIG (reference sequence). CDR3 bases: TGTGCCTGGAGTGTAGGTTCCAAAAACATTCAGTACTTC. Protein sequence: CAWSVGSKNIQYF. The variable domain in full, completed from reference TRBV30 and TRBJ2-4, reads SQTIHQWPATLVQPVGSPLSLECTVEGTSNPNLYWYRQAAGRGLQLLFYSVGIGQISSEVPQNLSASRPQDRQFILSSKKLLLSDSGFYLCAWSVGSKNIQYFGAGTRLSVL.

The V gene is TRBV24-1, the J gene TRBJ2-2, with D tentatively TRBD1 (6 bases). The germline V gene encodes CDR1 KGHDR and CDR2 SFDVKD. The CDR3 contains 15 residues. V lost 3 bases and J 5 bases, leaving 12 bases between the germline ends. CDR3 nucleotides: TGTGCCACCAGTGATGGACAGTGGATTACCGGGGAGCTGTTTTTT. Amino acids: CATSDGQWITGELFF.

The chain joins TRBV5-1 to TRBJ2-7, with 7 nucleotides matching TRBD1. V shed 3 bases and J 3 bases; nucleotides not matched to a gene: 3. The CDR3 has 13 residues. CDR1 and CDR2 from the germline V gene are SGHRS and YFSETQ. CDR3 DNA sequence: TGCGCCAGCAGCTGGGGACAGCTCTACGAGCAGTACTTC. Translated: CASSWGQLYEQYF.

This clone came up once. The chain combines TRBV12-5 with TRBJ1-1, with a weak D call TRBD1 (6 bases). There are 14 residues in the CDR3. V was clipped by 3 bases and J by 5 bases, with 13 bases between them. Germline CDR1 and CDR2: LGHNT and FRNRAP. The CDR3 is CASGLGGMVTEAFF. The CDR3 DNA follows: TGTGCTAGTGGTTTAGGGGGGATGGTGACTGAAGCTTTCTTT.

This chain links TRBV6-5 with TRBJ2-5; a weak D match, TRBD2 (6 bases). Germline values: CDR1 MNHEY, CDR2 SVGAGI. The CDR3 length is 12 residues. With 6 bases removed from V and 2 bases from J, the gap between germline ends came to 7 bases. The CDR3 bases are TGTGCCAGCAGCGGGGGTCAAGAGACCCAGTACTTC. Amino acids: CASSGGQETQYF.

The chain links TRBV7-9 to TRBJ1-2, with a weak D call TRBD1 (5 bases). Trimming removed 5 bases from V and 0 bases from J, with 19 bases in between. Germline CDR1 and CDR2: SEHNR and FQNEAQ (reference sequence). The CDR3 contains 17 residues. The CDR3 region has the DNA TGTGCCAGCAGCCCCCGAGCAGGGCAACTTACTAACTATGGCTACACCTTC. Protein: CASSPRAGQLTNYGYTF.